This T cell receptor beta chain was sequenced in a study of blood T cells in healthy people across ages. Each donor supplied roughly 9.1 milliliters of peripheral blood. A second 7 to 11 cycle PCR used barcoded and J-beta primers. A single record per CDR3 protein comes from TCRdb applying MiXCR to the 5' RACE reads. Counted here are some 760,000 distinct CDR3 sequences, 20% to 25% occurring once; the ten biggest clones make up more than 8.5%. Germline CDR1 SGHVS, CDR2 FNYEAQ. This CDR3 is built from 13 residues. The trim removed 6 bases at V and 5 bases at J, leaving 6 bases unmatched. The same data also went into a second study, on T cells of mothers and their children.

The sequence came from a boy younger than 18 in good health. The J gene is TRBJ2-5, the V gene TRBV7-6, with 7 bases aligning to TRBD1. Sequencing was performed on blood. The CDR3 spells CASSDRAEETQYF. The CDR3 DNA sequence: TGTGCCAGCAGTGACAGGGCGGAGGAGACCCAGTACTTC.